A single sample gave rise to the 9 T cell receptor beta chains below, sequenced in a study of blood T cell repertoires in COVID-19. Using immunoSEQ multiplex PCR, the repertoire was profiled, and TCRdb retains in-frame clones only, with some absent. The table records under 400,000 clones, roughly 89% of them present only once. The source material was peripheral blood. Receptors originate from a man aged 18-30 years with active or convalescent COVID-19.

The chain has TRBV27 and TRBJ1-1, with D maybe TRBD1 (5 bases). The CDR3 loop spans 11 amino acids. Between the trimmed V and J ends, which lost 6 bases and 12 bases, there was a span of 14 bases. Germline V gives CDR1 MNHEY, CDR2 SMNVEV (reference sequence). This chain's CDR3 is CASRTGLITFF. The CDR3 region has the DNA TGTGCCAGCAGAACAGGATTAATTACTTTCTTT.

This rearrangement joins TRBV2 to TRBJ1-6; 7 bases line up with TRBD1. CDR3 size: 15 residues. The ends lost 5 bases at V and 6 bases at J; junction bases unmatched: 7. Germline V gene data show CDR1 as SNHLY and CDR2 as FYNNEI. The CDR3 DNA reads TGTGCCAGCAGTTTCACAGGGGACCCTAATTCACCCCTCCACTTT. Amino acid sequence: CASSFTGDPNSPLHF.

The gene calls are TRBV7-2 and TRBJ2-1; 7 bases map to TRBD2. Unmatched junction bases numbered 7, after V lost 4 bases and J lost 1 base. This CDR3 region has 16 residues. Germline V gives CDR1 SGHTA, CDR2 FQGNSA. Here the CDR3 DNA reads TGTGCCAGCAGCTCCCCTAGCGGACCTTCCTACAATGAGCAGTTCTTC. It translates to CASSSPSGPSYNEQFF.

In its sample, this clone was seen a few times. The chain links TRBV7-3 to TRBJ2-2; D might be TRBD1 (5 bases). CDR3 length equals 12 residues. CDR1 is SGHTA, CDR2 FQGTGA, per germline. V gave up 3 bases and J gave up 8 bases, with 7 bases separating them. CDR3 loop: CASSFRTGELFF. The CDR3 nucleotides read TGTGCCAGCAGCTTCCGGACAGGGGAGCTGTTTTTT.

The genes are TRBV14 and TRBJ2-2; 7 positions match TRBD2. Unmatched junction bases numbered 6, after V lost 0 bases and J lost 2 bases. CDR1 is SGHDN, CDR2 FVKESK, per germline. The CDR3 runs to 17 residues. The CDR3 bases are TGTGCCAGCAGCCAAGAGGGCAAGCGGGGAAACACCGGGGAGCTGTTTTTT. Encoded protein: CASSQEGKRGNTGELFF.

The chain employs TRBV7-9 and TRBJ1-1; 8 nucleotides match TRBD1. Trimming removed 3 bases from V and 0 bases from J; junction bases left unmatched: 6. There are 16 residues in the CDR3. Germline V gives CDR1 SEHNR, CDR2 FQNEAQ (reference sequence). CDR3: CASSLQGALMNTEAFF. The CDR3 DNA reads as TGTGCCAGCAGCTTGCAGGGGGCTTTGATGAACACTGAAGCTTTCTTT. Full variable domain (rest looked up from reference TRBV7-9 and TRBJ1-1): DTGVSQNPRHKITKRGQNVTFRCDPISEHNRLYWYRQTLGQGPEFLTYFQNEAQLEKSRLLSDRFSAERPKGSFSTLEIQRTEQGDSAMYLCASSLQGALMNTEAFFGQGTRLTVV.

The rearrangement uses TRBV11-2 and TRBJ2-3; 9 bases line up with TRBD2. The junction had 11 bases not matched to a gene; V was cut back by 5 bases and J by 11 bases. The CDR3 covers 14 residues. CDR1 is SGHAT, CDR2 FQNNGV, per germline. The chain's CDR3 is CASSPGRASGEQYF. The CDR3, as DNA: TGTGCCAGCAGCCCGGGACGGGCTAGCGGGGAGCAGTATTTT.

About this clone itself: Germline and junction disagree at one end, which may indicate a read error. Other DNA sequences in the sample encode the same CDR3. The rearrangement uses TRBV7-3 and TRBJ2-2; 9 nucleotides align to TRBD2. The germline V gene encodes CDR1 SGHTA and CDR2 FQGTGA. The CDR3 totals 16 residues. CDR3 sequence reads: CASSQRGGAKTGELFF. CDR3 in DNA: TGCGCCAGCAGCCAACGCGGGGGGGCGAAGACCGGGGAGCTGTTTTTT.

The chain combines TRBV19 with TRBJ2-4; a possible D gene is TRBD2 (6 bases). V was shortened by 3 bases and J by 0 bases, with 24 bases between the two germline ends. Looked up from germline, CDR1 is LNHDA and CDR2 is SQIVND (reference sequence). The CDR3 loop spans 20 amino acids. CDR3 amino acids: CASSIRGKAGQFLAKNIQYF. The CDR3 region has the DNA TGTGCCAGTAGTATTCGGGGTAAAGCGGGCCAATTCCTAGCCAAAAACATTCAGTACTTC. Combining the CDR3 with reference TRBV19 and TRBJ2-4 gives the whole variable domain DGGITQSPKYLFRKEGQNVTLSCEQNLNHDAMYWYRQDPGQGLRLIYYSQIVNDFQKGDIAEGYSVSREKKESFPLTVTSAQKNPTAFYLCASSIRGKAGQFLAKNIQYFGAGTRLSVL.